These 20 T cell receptor beta chains originate from one sample sequenced in a study of regulatory T cells in long-lasting Graves disease. Arm-PCR of CDR3 regions and iRepertoire HTBI primers were the basis on which TCR beta libraries were built. TCRdb processed the multiplex PCR reads anew with MiXCR; each CDR3 protein has one entry. This sample yields 400,000 to 500,000 distinct CDR3 sequences, of which around 21% are seen a single time; 7.8% belongs to the top ten. Time point described: persistent/refractory GD, antithyroid drugs over 5 years with positive TRAb. The TCR library was prepared using RNA isolated from PBMCs. The sample in question was peripheral blood mononuclear cells (PBMCs), obtained when the disease was refractory, from a patient treated with antithyroid drugs. All receptors come from a female donor with Graves disease.

The chain links TRBV19 to TRBJ1-1, with unresolved D. Germline loops: CDR1 LNHDA, CDR2 SQIVND (reference sequence). This CDR3 comprises 14 residues. V gave up 4 bases and J gave up 0 bases, with 9 bases separating them. Written as DNA, the CDR3 is TGTGCCAGTAGTACTTGGGGAGTGAACACTGAAGCTTTCTTT. This encodes CASSTWGVNTEAFF.

This clonotype has a handful of counts. The chain carries TRBV30 and TRBJ1-3; no definite D call. CDR1 GTSNPN and CDR2 SVGIG come from the germline V gene (reference sequence). Trimming took 4 bases from V and 3 from J, leaving 4 bases between them. This CDR3 region has 11 residues. CDR3: CAWMLGNTIYF. The CDR3 DNA reads as TGTGCCTGGATGCTTGGAAACACCATATATTTT.

This CDR3 is CASSYSPGRSNQPQHF. In DNA, the CDR3 is TGTGCCAGCAGTTACTCGCCGGGACGGAGCAATCAGCCCCAGCATTTT. J is TRBJ1-5 and V is TRBV6-5; tentative D call: TRBD1 (5 bases). The CDR3 totals 16 residues. The germline V and J ends were trimmed by 0 bases and 1 base, with 10 bases remaining between them. Germline V gene sequence: CDR1 MNHEY, CDR2 SVGAGI.

V gene TRBV20-1 combines with J gene TRBJ2-7; maybe TRBD2 (7 bases). The CDR3 loop spans 13 amino acids. The V gene's germline CDR1 is DFQATT and CDR2 SNEGSKA (reference sequence). Trimming left V 5 bases short and J 0 bases short, with 11 bases between. This CDR3 reads CSAGGDTSYEQYF. CDR3 bases: TGCAGTGCTGGGGGGGACACCTCCTACGAGCAGTACTTC.

On this clonotype itself: One base away lies a much larger clone, so this may be a sequencing read error. The V and J genes are TRBV27 and TRBJ2-5, with a tentative D call TRBD2 (6 bases). The V gene lost 1 base and the J gene lost 7 bases, with 16 bases spanning the gap. CDR3 length equals 15 residues. Germline CDR1 and CDR2: MNHEY and SMNVEV (reference sequence). Here the CDR3 reads CASSLFGTPEATQYF. The CDR3 nucleotides are TGTGCCAGCAGTTTATTCGGGACTCCCGAGGCGACCCAGTACTTC.

Worth noting for this clonotype: Compared with germline, one end of the junction differs, possibly owing to a read error. V usage is TRBV13 and J usage is TRBJ2-4; D is perhaps TRBD1 (7 bases). CDR1 and CDR2 (germline): PRHDT, FYEKMQ (reference sequence). This CDR3 spans 15 amino acids. CDR3 DNA sequence: TGTGGCAGCAGCTCCCCGGAGGGACAGAAAAACATTCAGTACTTC. It yields the protein CGSSSPEGQKNIQYF.

This CDR3 is CASSPISVQGIPYEQYF. The CDR3 DNA is TGTGCCAGCTCCCCTATTAGCGTACAGGGGATTCCCTACGAGCAGTACTTC. The gene calls are TRBV18 and TRBJ2-7; TRBD1 agrees at 7 bases. The CDR3 spans 17 residues. With V trimmed by 6 bases and J by 2 bases, 16 bases remained unmatched. Germline V gene lookup returns CDR1 KGHSH and CDR2 LQKENI.

This clonotype was observed at least ten times. V is TRBV24-1 and J is TRBJ2-2; the D is unclear. V shed 3 bases and J shed 7 bases, with 11 bases lying between them. The CDR3 totals 14 residues. Germline CDR1 and CDR2: KGHDR and SFDVKD. The CDR3 is CATSDLGPNGELFF. CDR3 nucleotide sequence: TGTGCCACCAGTGATCTAGGACCGAACGGGGAGCTGTTTTTT.

This clonotype showed up many times. V gene TRBV2 combines with J gene TRBJ1-2; D call uncertain. The CDR3 is 15 residues long. With 4 bases removed from V and 5 bases from J, the gap between germline ends came to 17 bases. CDR1 and CDR2 from the germline V gene are SNHLY and FYNNEI. CDR3 bases: TGTGCCAGCAGTGGGATTGGCCCCACGGGGTATGGCTACACCTTC. This translates into CASSGIGPTGYGYTF.

This clonotype has just a few counts. The chain carries TRBV18 and TRBJ1-1; no clear D gene. This CDR3 has 13 amino acids. V was clipped by 6 bases and J by 0 bases, with 8 bases between them. Germline lookup yields CDR1 KGHSH and CDR2 LQKENI. The CDR3 region is CASSPKLNTEAFF. The CDR3 DNA sequence: TGTGCCAGCTCTCCTAAATTGAACACTGAAGCTTTCTTT.

The sample holds many counts of this clonotype. The chain uses TRBV28 and TRBJ2-4; possible D gene TRBD1, 6 bases. This CDR3 spans 16 amino acids. V was trimmed by 5 bases and J by 8 bases, leaving 22 bases between them. The germline gives CDR1 MDHEN, CDR2 SYDVKM. CDR3 DNA sequence: TGTGCCAGCAGTCCCAGGGGCGGGTCTCCTCGGTACATTCAGTACTTC. This translates into CASSPRGGSPRYIQYF.

J is TRBJ2-2 and V is TRBV6-1; no clear D gene. V lost 7 bases, J lost 4 bases, and 10 bases lay in between. The CDR3 runs to 13 residues. CDR1 and CDR2 (germline): MNHNS, SASEGT. Here the CDR3 DNA reads TGTGCCAGCAAAAATTCGGGCACCGGGGAGCTGTTTTTT. Translation gives CASKNSGTGELFF.

The chain combines TRBV19 with TRBJ2-2; D not certain. The CDR3 is 15 amino acids. V was trimmed by 5 bases and J by 4 bases, leaving 14 bases between them. The V gene's germline CDR1 is LNHDA and CDR2 SQIVND (reference sequence). The CDR3 bases are TGTGCCAGTAGTCCAATTCCAGATGTCACCGGGGAGCTGTTTTTT. Translation: CASSPIPDVTGELFF.

V and J are TRBV11-1 and TRBJ1-2; 9 bases map to TRBD1. Germline CDR1 and CDR2: SGHAT and FQDESV (reference sequence). V was pared by 7 bases and J by 8 bases, with 14 bases of the junction left unmatched. This CDR3 contains 15 residues. CDR3 residues: CASTSGTGSRTGYTF. The CDR3 DNA follows: TGTGCCAGCACCTCAGGGACAGGGAGTCGAACCGGCTACACCTTC. The entire variable domain, with the rest obtained from reference TRBV11-1 and TRBJ1-2, is as follows: EAEVAQSPRYKITEKSQAVAFWCDPISGHATLYWYRQILGQGPELLVQFQDESVVDDSQLPKDRFSAERLKGVDSTLKIQPAELGDSAMYLCASTSGTGSRTGYTFGSGTRLTVV.

DNA for the CDR3: TGTGCCAGCAGCGTAACACCAATTAAGAACACTGAAGCTTTCTTT. Residues: CASSVTPIKNTEAFF. The V and J genes are TRBV7-8 and TRBJ1-1; D remains ambiguous. Germline CDR1 and CDR2: SGHVS and FQNEAQ. The CDR3 contains 15 residues. V was clipped by 5 bases and J by 1 base, with 14 bases between them.

This clonotype was recorded at least ten times. This sequence joins TRBV29-1 and TRBJ2-7; 7 positions agree with TRBD2. The CDR3 length is 12 residues. V lost 5 bases, J lost 0 bases, and 1 base stayed unmatched. Germline V gene data show CDR1 as SQVTM and CDR2 as ANQGSEA. In DNA form, the CDR3 reads TGCAGCGTTCAGCGGGGCTCCTACGAGCAGTACTTC. This translates into CSVQRGSYEQYF.

The chain employs TRBV4-3 and TRBJ2-7, with TRBD2 matching over 13 bases. With V trimmed by 4 bases and J by 7 bases, 10 bases remained unmatched. This CDR3 comprises 16 residues. CDR1 is LGHNA, CDR2 YSLEER, per germline. The CDR3 nucleotides read TGCGCCAGCAGCCCGTCACAGGGGGGACTAGCGGGAGAGCAGTACTTC. Protein product: CASSPSQGGLAGEQYF.

The chain combines TRBV11-2 with TRBJ2-7; D not resolved. Trimming cost V 1 base and J 2 bases, with 18 bases left between them. CDR3 size: 17 residues. Per germline, CDR1 SGHAT and CDR2 FQNNGV. In DNA, the CDR3 is TGTGCCAGCAGCTTAGGTTACAGACGGAGCGAGGCCTACGAGCAGTACTTC. As protein: CASSLGYRRSEAYEQYF.

This clonotype was detected only once. This chain uses TRBV6-2 or TRBV6-3 with TRBJ2-5, with D unclear. Germline V gene sequence: CDR1 MNHEY, CDR2 SVGEGT. Trimming cost V 6 bases and J 0 bases, with 11 bases left between them. The CDR3 runs 14 residues. CDR3 sequence: CASSQTRYQETQYF. The CDR3 coding sequence is TGTGCCAGCAGCCAGACACGGTACCAAGAGACCCAGTACTTC.

Many counts were recorded for this clonotype. The chain is built from TRBV30 and TRBJ1-2; D gene ambiguous. The CDR3 sequence is 12 residues long. V was clipped by 2 bases and J by 4 bases, with 8 bases between them. The germline V gene encodes CDR1 GTSNPN and CDR2 SVGIG (reference sequence). The CDR3 sequence is CAWSRGVYGYTF. The CDR3 DNA follows: TGTGCCTGGAGTCGGGGTGTCTATGGCTACACCTTC. Complete variable domain (other parts from reference TRBV30 and TRBJ1-2): SQTIHQWPATLVQPVGSPLSLECTVEGTSNPNLYWYRQAAGRGLQLLFYSVGIGQISSEVPQNLSASRPQDRQFILSSKKLLLSDSGFYLCAWSRGVYGYTFGSGTRLTVV.